A single sample gave rise to the 29 T cell receptor beta chains below, sequenced in a study of blood T cell repertoires in COVID-19. The assay was immunoSEQ multiplex PCR, and TCRdb's table has in-frame clones only and misses some. Of 300,000 to 400,000 clones in the sample, about 86% are singletons; the top ten hold around 4%. Specimen: PBMCs or T cells enriched from blood (not recorded which). The receptors derive from a woman aged 40 to 50 with acute COVID-19.

The CDR3 spells CASSQSRGTGGNQPQHF. CDR3 DNA: TGTGCCAGCAGCCAATCGCGTGGGACAGGGGGCAATCAGCCCCAGCATTTT. V is TRBV3-1 (or the pseudogene TRBV3-2) and J is TRBJ1-5; TRBD1 matches at 10 bases. This CDR3 is 17 amino acids long. CDR1 is LGHDT, CDR2 YNNKEL, per germline (reference sequence). V lost 2 bases, J lost 2 bases, and 6 bases stayed unmatched.

Regarding this clone: Other DNA sequences in this sample translate to the same CDR3. This sequence joins TRBV27 and TRBJ2-7; D not certain. Looked up from germline, CDR1 is MNHEY and CDR2 is SMNVEV (reference sequence). V was shortened by 5 bases and J by 2 bases, with 7 bases between the two germline ends. The length of the CDR3 is 12 residues. CDR3 bases: TGTGCCAGCAGTCCCTCCCCCTACGAGCAGTACTTC. It codes for CASSPSPYEQYF.

V usage is TRBV7-2 and J usage is TRBJ1-6, with 8 bases aligning to TRBD1. The CDR3 loop spans 15 amino acids. V shed 5 bases, J shed 7 bases, and the junction held 7 bases outside the gene matches. Germline V gives CDR1 SGHTA, CDR2 FQGNSA. CDR3 protein: CASSTRQGKNSPLHF. The CDR3 DNA reads as TGTGCCAGCAGCACAAGACAGGGGAAAAATTCACCCCTCCACTTT.

The rearrangement joins TRBV5-6 to TRBJ1-1, with 8 bases lining up with TRBD1. Looked up from germline, CDR1 is SGHDT and CDR2 is YYEEEE. This CDR3 has 14 amino acids. With V trimmed by 3 bases and J by 8 bases, 9 bases remained unmatched. The CDR3, as DNA: TGTGCCAGCAGCTGGGCCTCGACAGGGGAGGAAGCTTTCTTT. Translating it yields CASSWASTGEEAFF.

This chain links TRBV10-3 with TRBJ1-2; unclear D gene. Germline CDR1 reads ENHRY; CDR2 reads SYGVKD. The germline V and J ends were trimmed by 1 base and 0 bases, with 9 bases remaining between them. This CDR3 is 15 amino acids long. The CDR3 reads CAISELNTANYGYTF. CDR3 sequence (DNA): TGTGCCATCAGTGAGTTGAACACCGCTAACTATGGCTACACCTTC.

This rearrangement joins TRBV19 to TRBJ1-1; D might be TRBD1 (6 bases). The germline gives CDR1 LNHDA, CDR2 SQIVND (reference sequence). The V gene lost 7 bases and the J gene lost 7 bases, with 19 bases spanning the gap. The CDR3 extends over 14 amino acids. CDR3 nucleotide sequence: TGTGCCAGTAACCAGGCGGGGGGGCTGGGTGAAGCTTTCTTT. Its protein is CASNQAGGLGEAFF.

The chain carries TRBV28 and TRBJ1-2, with D tentatively TRBD1 (5 bases). Germline V gene data show CDR1 as MDHEN and CDR2 as SYDVKM. CDR3 size: 13 residues. The ends were cut back, 2 bases at V and 7 bases at J, with 11 bases in the middle. DNA of the CDR3: TGTGCCAGCAGTTTACGAGCCCAGGGTGGCTACACCTTC. This codes for CASSLRAQGGYTF.

The chain employs TRBV9 and TRBJ2-1, with D possibly TRBD2 on 7 matching bases. Trimming cost V 3 bases and J 4 bases, with 23 bases left between them. The CDR3 has 18 residues. CDR1 is SGDLS and CDR2 is YYNGEE in the germline V gene. CDR3 in amino acids: CASSEKNTGRGSYNEQFF. CDR3 coding DNA: TGTGCCAGCAGCGAGAAGAATACAGGGAGGGGGTCTTACAATGAGCAGTTCTTC.

V and J are TRBV6-6 and TRBJ1-3, with D maybe TRBD1 (5 bases). CDR1 MNHNY and CDR2 SVGAGI come from the germline V gene (reference sequence). The CDR3 has 15 amino acids. Trimming stripped 1 base from V and 0 bases from J, with 7 bases between. In DNA form, the CDR3 reads TGTGCCAGCAGTTACTTCAGGGACTCTGGAAACACCATATATTTT. It translates to CASSYFRDSGNTIYF.

This chain uses TRBV5-5 with TRBJ2-6; 12 positions agree with TRBD2. This CDR3 is built from 18 residues. Germline V lookup: CDR1 SGHKS, CDR2 YYEKEE (reference sequence). V lost 0 bases, J lost 0 bases, and 1 base stayed unmatched. CDR3 protein: CASSLGLAGASGANVLTF. DNA of the CDR3: TGTGCCAGCAGCTTGGGACTAGCGGGAGCCTCTGGGGCCAACGTCCTGACTTTC.

This clone was found once. The rearrangement links TRBV7-8 to TRBJ1-5, with D unclear. The CDR3 is 13 residues long. V lost 6 bases, J lost 0 bases, and 6 bases lay in between. Per germline, CDR1 SGHVS and CDR2 FQNEAQ. Here the CDR3 reads CASRADSNQPQHF. DNA of the CDR3: TGTGCCAGCAGGGCGGATAGCAATCAGCCCCAGCATTTT. The variable domain in full, completed from reference TRBV7-8 and TRBJ1-5, reads GAGVSQSPRYKVAKRGQDVALRCDPISGHVSLFWYQQALGQGPEFLTYFQNEAQLDKSGLPSDRFFAERPEGSVSTLKIQRTQQEDSAVYLCASRADSNQPQHFGDGTRLSIL.

The chain joins TRBV7-2 to TRBJ1-2, with TRBD1 identical over 8 bases. The CDR3 length is 13 residues. CDR1 SGHTA and CDR2 FQGNSA come from the germline V gene. V shed 3 bases and J 7 bases; nucleotides not matched to a gene: 4. The CDR3, as DNA: TGTGCCAGCAGCTTCGACAGGGGAGGTGGCTACACCTTC. This encodes CASSFDRGGGYTF.

V usage is TRBV4-2 and J usage is TRBJ2-2; 7 positions agree with TRBD2. Germline CDR1 LGHNA, CDR2 YNFKEQ. The J segment lost 6 bases and the V segment lost 0 bases, leaving 7 bases of the junction unmatched. The length of the CDR3 is 16 residues. For the CDR3, the DNA is TGTGCCAGCAGCCAAGATCTCAGGACTAGGGCCGGGGAGCTGTTTTTT. Its translation is CASSQDLRTRAGELFF.

This clone was seen once. The V and J genes are TRBV3-1 (or the pseudogene TRBV3-2) and TRBJ1-1; possibly TRBD1 for D (6 bases). Germline-derived CDR1 and CDR2 are LGHDT and YNNKEL (reference sequence). The CDR3 loop spans 16 amino acids. V lost 8 bases and J 1 base, leaving 20 bases between the germline ends. The DNA for the CDR3 is TGTGCCAGCCAAGCCAGCGGGGGCGCGGGGAACACTGAAGCTTTCTTT. Translating gives CASQASGGAGNTEAFF.

The chain has TRBV5-1 and TRBJ2-5; 11 bases fit TRBD2. This CDR3 is built from 15 residues. V dropped 1 base and J dropped 2; count of bases not matched to a gene: 1. Germline loops: CDR1 SGHRS, CDR2 YFSETQ. CDR3 DNA sequence: TGCGCCAGCAGCTTGACTAGCGGGGGACAAGAGACCCAGTACTTC. Its translation: CASSLTSGGQETQYF. The full variable domain, its missing parts supplied by reference TRBV5-1 and TRBJ2-5, is KAGVTQTPRYLIKTRGQQVTLSCSPISGHRSVSWYQQTPGQGLQFLFEYFSETQRNKGNFPGRFSGRQFSNSRSEMNVSTLELGDSALYLCASSLTSGGQETQYFGPGTRLLVL.

The chain uses TRBV28 and TRBJ1-4; tentative D call: TRBD1 (6 bases). The V and J ends lost 7 bases and 5 bases respectively, with 17 bases between them. This CDR3 contains 15 residues. Germline V lookup: CDR1 MDHEN, CDR2 SYDVKM. The CDR3 loop is CASTSRTAVNEKLFF. DNA for the CDR3: TGTGCCAGCACTTCCCGGACAGCCGTCAATGAAAAACTGTTTTTT.

This clone came up once. This chain links TRBV12-3 or TRBV12-4 with TRBJ1-3, with D perhaps TRBD1 (6 bases). The CDR3 has 12 amino acids. V lost 9 bases and J lost 0, with 6 bases in between. The CDR3 DNA reads as TGTGCCAGAGGGGGCTCTGGAAACACCATATATTTT. Its protein is CARGGSGNTIYF.

The V gene is TRBV5-6, the J gene TRBJ1-2; tentatively, D is TRBD1 (5 bases). The CDR3 loop spans 15 amino acids. Germline loops: CDR1 SGHDT, CDR2 YYEEEE. The V end lost 4 bases, the J end lost 4 bases, and 17 bases lay between the germline ends. This CDR3 reads CASSDRYDSLYGYTF. CDR3 sequence (DNA): TGTGCCAGCAGCGACAGATATGACAGCCTCTATGGCTACACCTTC.

The genes are TRBV7-2 and TRBJ2-5; TRBD2 is a possible D gene (5 bases). CDR3 length: 15 residues. The germline V gene has CDR1 SGHTA and CDR2 FQGNSA. V lost 2 bases to trimming and J lost 5 bases, with 15 bases between them. The CDR3 coding sequence is TGTGCCAGCAGCTTAAGGGCTAGCAGAGCGGAGACCCAGTACTTC. Its translation is CASSLRASRAETQYF.

The gene calls are TRBV19 and TRBJ1-2; no clear D. Trimming shortened V by 5 bases and J by 4 bases, and 14 bases separated the two germline ends. The CDR3 runs to 14 residues. The germline CDR1 and CDR2 sequences are LNHDA and SQIVND (reference sequence). The CDR3 coding sequence is TGTGCCAGTAGTTCGCGAATTCGGGGCTATGGCTACACCTTC. Translation: CASSSRIRGYGYTF.

The V and J genes are TRBV5-1 and TRBJ2-1; D remains unclear. V lost 2 bases and J lost 0, with 9 bases in between. This CDR3 contains 15 residues. Germline V gene data show CDR1 as SGHRS and CDR2 as YFSETQ. The DNA for the CDR3 is TGCGCCAGCAGCTTTAACAGACCCTCCTACAATGAGCAGTTCTTC. Translated: CASSFNRPSYNEQFF.

The V call is TRBV5-5, the J call TRBJ2-3; 7 bases agree with TRBD1. The CDR3 is 15 amino acids. Germline values: CDR1 SGHKS, CDR2 YYEKEE (reference sequence). Germline trimming cut 2 bases from V and 2 bases from J; bases unmatched to any gene: 5. Here the CDR3 reads CASSFHRGPTDTQYF. CDR3 nucleotides: TGTGCCAGCAGCTTCCACAGGGGCCCCACAGATACGCAGTATTTT.

V gene TRBV3-1 (or the pseudogene TRBV3-2) combines with J gene TRBJ1-1; 7 nucleotides line up with TRBD1. Trimming removed 4 bases from V and 4 bases from J; junction bases left unmatched: 12. CDR1 and CDR2 (germline): LGHDT, YNNKEL (reference sequence). The CDR3 loop spans 16 amino acids. The CDR3 region has the DNA TGTGCCAGCAGCCCCCGGACAGGCCCAGTAGGCACTGAAGCTTTCTTT. Translating gives CASSPRTGPVGTEAFF.

This clone was observed a single time. The rearrangement joins TRBV28 to TRBJ1-5; a weak D match, TRBD1 (6 bases). This CDR3 is built from 13 residues. The germline V gene encodes CDR1 MDHEN and CDR2 SYDVKM. Deletions cut 6 bases from V and 6 bases from J, with 12 bases between. CDR3 DNA sequence: TGTGCCAGCAGCGCAGGGGCGGGTCAGCCCCAGCATTTT. Its translation is CASSAGAGQPQHF.

This chain links TRBV6-1 with TRBJ1-3; D remains ambiguous. Trimming took off 3 bases at V and 1 base at J, with 13 bases between the two ends. Germline CDR1 and CDR2: MNHNS and SASEGT. The CDR3 length is 16 residues. The CDR3 sequence is CASSDLSEYSGNTIYF. DNA for the CDR3: TGTGCCAGCAGTGATCTCTCGGAGTATTCTGGAAACACCATATATTTT.

V is TRBV10-3 and J is TRBJ1-1; tentative D call: TRBD1 (5 bases). The CDR3 runs 12 residues. The ends were cut back, 4 bases at V and 7 bases at J, with 10 bases in the middle. Germline CDR1 is ENHRY and CDR2 is SYGVKD. The CDR3 protein is CAISGGGGEAFF. CDR3 nucleotide sequence: TGTGCCATCAGTGGTGGGGGAGGTGAAGCTTTCTTT.

The chain joins TRBV11-2 to TRBJ2-5, with 11 bases fitting TRBD2. The CDR3 covers 18 residues. Germline V gives CDR1 SGHAT, CDR2 FQNNGV. Losses at the gene ends were 5 bases for V and 5 bases for J; bases not matched to a gene: 16. In DNA form, the CDR3 reads TGTGCCAGCAGCCCGGAGGGTCTAGCGGGAGGAATTCGCGAGACCCAGTACTTC. Translated, it gives CASSPEGLAGGIRETQYF.

The V call is TRBV7-9, the J call TRBJ1-2, with 9 positions matching TRBD1. J was trimmed by 2 bases and V by 5 bases; bases with no gene match: 6. Per germline, CDR1 SEHNR and CDR2 FQNEAQ (reference sequence). CDR3 length equals 15 residues. The CDR3 DNA reads as TGTGCCAGCAGCCTAATAGGACAGGGGAACTATGGCTACACCTTC. Translation: CASSLIGQGNYGYTF. Drawing the rest from reference TRBV7-9 and TRBJ1-2, the complete variable domain is DTGVSQNPRHKITKRGQNVTFRCDPISEHNRLYWYRQTLGQGPEFLTYFQNEAQLEKSRLLSDRFSAERPKGSFSTLEIQRTEQGDSAMYLCASSLIGQGNYGYTFGSGTRLTVV.

The chain has TRBV18 and TRBJ2-1; D gene ambiguous. Trimming removed 3 bases at V and 12 bases at J, with 15 bases between. Germline V lookup: CDR1 KGHSH, CDR2 LQKENI. CDR3 length: 13 amino acids. CDR3 coding DNA: TGTGCCAGCTCACCGGGCACCTCCGTAATGCAGTTCTTC. This translates into CASSPGTSVMQFF.